This TCR beta chain derives from a study of T-cell reconstitution after alpha-beta-depleted transplantation in children. Whole-study results and caveats: Reports say that about two months after transplant, the alpha-beta T cells came out of several hundred graft clones that had expanded. After one year, T-cell counts and TCRbeta diversity mostly came from new T cells.

This CDR3 is built from 15 residues. The germline V gene has CDR1 MGHRA and CDR2 YSYEKL. V shed 3 bases and J shed 4 bases, with 13 bases lying between them. A library of TCRbeta sequences, prepared with unique molecular identifiers, was generated. TCRdb processed the PCR reads anew with MiXCR; each CDR3 protein has one entry. The table records hundreds of thousands of distinct CDR3 sequences, roughly 13% of them present only once. As concerns this clonotype: Its antigen is still unknown.

The sample was PBMCs, mostly from graft donor cells, taken 360 days after TCRalphabeta/CD19-depleted stem cell transplant. This sequence joins TRBV4-1 and TRBJ1-5; D call uncertain. This TCR derives from a male patient younger than 18 who had a stem cell transplant for acute myeloid leukemia, so the T cells may come from the graft donor. For the CDR3, the DNA is TGCGCCAGCAGCCAGAGACACTTCCTGAATCAGCCCCAGCATTTT. Residues: CASSQRHFLNQPQHF.